These 26 T cell receptor beta chains came from one sample sequenced in a study of blood T cell repertoires in COVID-19. Profiled with immunoSEQ multiplex PCR; TCRdb holds only in-frame clones, not every one. The sample consists of some 190,000 clones, around four fifths of them appearing once. Sequencing was carried out using peripheral blood. These receptor sequences come from a human donor in a cohort sampled during active COVID-19.

The rearrangement joins TRBV19 to TRBJ1-5; D may be TRBD1 (5 bases). Germline V gene data show CDR1 as LNHDA and CDR2 as SQIVND (reference sequence). The CDR3 totals 17 residues. The ends were cut back, 3 bases at V and 2 bases at J, with 17 bases in the middle. The CDR3 region has the DNA TGTGCCAGTAGTATTCCGGGACTCTCAGAGGGCAATCAGCCCCAGCATTTT. This sequence encodes CASSIPGLSEGNQPQHF.

V usage is TRBV18 and J usage is TRBJ1-2, with a tentative D call TRBD1 (5 bases). Trimming cost V 3 bases and J 0 bases, with 23 bases left between them. This CDR3 is 19 amino acids long. CDR1 and CDR2 (germline): KGHSH, LQKENI. This chain's CDR3 is CASSPMGRVESGSNYGYTF. Here the CDR3 DNA reads TGTGCCAGCTCACCGATGGGCAGGGTTGAGTCAGGCTCTAACTATGGCTACACCTTC.

The genes are TRBV2 and TRBJ1-6, with no clear D. This CDR3 comprises 13 residues. Trimming pared 5 bases from V and 7 bases from J, leaving 9 bases between. CDR1 and CDR2 from the germline V gene are SNHLY and FYNNEI. CDR3 region: CASSSPQNSPLHF. In DNA, the CDR3 is TGTGCCAGCAGTTCCCCCCAGAATTCACCCCTCCACTTT.

V usage is TRBV6-5 and J usage is TRBJ1-2; TRBD1 might be the D (6 bases). This CDR3 spans 15 amino acids. The germline V gene has CDR1 MNHEY and CDR2 SVGAGI. The V gene lost 3 bases and the J gene lost 3 bases, with 14 bases spanning the gap. The CDR3 reads CASSYRSTGHYGYTF. CDR3 DNA: TGTGCCAGCAGTTATCGATCGACAGGACACTATGGCTACACCTTC.

The rearrangement joins TRBV7-9 to TRBJ1-2; TRBD1 matches 7 bases. Germline V gives CDR1 SEHNR, CDR2 FQNEAQ (reference sequence). V lost 1 base, J lost 7 bases, and 6 bases stayed unmatched. CDR3 length equals 14 residues. The CDR3 is CASSLEPGTAGYTF. The DNA for the CDR3 is TGTGCCAGCAGCTTAGAGCCCGGGACAGCTGGCTACACCTTC.

This chain connects TRBV9 to TRBJ1-4; 9 nucleotides match TRBD1. The CDR3 totals 14 residues. Germline CDR1 and CDR2: SGDLS and YYNGEE. J gave up 4 bases and V 2 bases, and 0 bases lay outside the gene matches. For the CDR3, the DNA is TGTGCCAGCAGCGTGACAGGGGGTAATGAAAAACTGTTTTTT. Protein: CASSVTGGNEKLFF.

This clone was picked up one time. V gene TRBV14 combines with J gene TRBJ1-1; TRBD1 agrees at 9 bases. The CDR3 spans 16 residues. Trimming cost V 0 bases and J 1 base; bases outside gene matches: 3. Germline V CDR1 and CDR2: SGHDN, FVKESK. CDR3: CASSQDKGQGNTEAFF. CDR3 nucleotides: TGTGCCAGCAGCCAAGATAAGGGACAGGGGAACACTGAAGCTTTCTTT. The full variable domain, with the rest looked up from reference TRBV14 and TRBJ1-1, is EAGVTQFPSHSVIEKGQTVTLRCDPISGHDNLYWYRRVMGKEIKFLLHFVKESKQDESGMPNNRFLAERTGGTYSTLKVQPAELEDSGVYFCASSQDKGQGNTEAFFGQGTRLTVV.

This chain uses TRBV12-3 or TRBV12-4 with TRBJ2-4; TRBD2 agrees at 10 bases. After removal of 10 bases from V and 7 bases from J, the junction contained 7 bases not matched to a gene. The CDR3 consists of 13 residues. The CDR3 DNA follows: TGTGCCACCCTACTAGCGGGAAGGAACATTCAGTACTTC. Translation: CATLLAGRNIQYF.

This clone has just one count. The chain carries TRBV12-3 or TRBV12-4 and TRBJ2-1; possible D gene TRBD2, 5 bases. CDR3 length equals 11 residues. Trimming took off 8 bases at V and 9 bases at J, with 11 bases between the two ends. CDR3 sequence reads: CASLRRVEQFF. The CDR3 DNA follows: TGTGCCAGCTTGCGGCGGGTTGAGCAGTTCTTC.

V and J are TRBV5-1 and TRBJ2-7, with D possibly being TRBD1 (6 bases). The length of the CDR3 is 14 residues. From germline, CDR1 is SGHRS and CDR2 YFSETQ. V was trimmed by 1 base and J by 5 bases, leaving 13 bases between them. CDR3 protein: CASSLRQGIDEQYF. The CDR3 nucleotides read TGCGCCAGCAGCTTGCGGCAGGGGATCGACGAGCAGTACTTC.

The chain uses TRBV27 and TRBJ2-7; TRBD1 matches 7 bases. V trimming: 3 bases; J trimming: 3 bases; junction bases outside the gene matches: 8. The CDR3 has 15 amino acids. The germline V gene has CDR1 MNHEY and CDR2 SMNVEV (reference sequence). CDR3 bases: TGTGCCAGCAGTTTTGGTACAAGACAGGGCTACGAGCAGTACTTC. It encodes CASSFGTRQGYEQYF.

The chain recombines TRBV12-3 or TRBV12-4 with TRBJ1-2; D may be TRBD1 (5 bases). With 6 bases removed from V and 8 bases from J, the gap between germline ends came to 16 bases. The CDR3 covers 13 residues. The CDR3, as DNA: TGTGCCAGCAGCCCCTGGGGCTACTGGGGCTACACCTTC. Protein sequence: CASSPWGYWGYTF.

V and J are TRBV6-5 and TRBJ2-3; TRBD1 matches at 8 bases. The J segment lost 8 bases and the V segment lost 4 bases, leaving 11 bases of the junction unmatched. The CDR3 has 15 residues. In germline, CDR1 is MNHEY, CDR2 SVGAGI. The CDR3 spells CASSWSGTGHVTQYF. The CDR3 coding sequence is TGTGCCAGCAGTTGGTCCGGGACAGGTCACGTTACGCAGTATTTT.

V gene TRBV28 combines with J gene TRBJ2-7, with 7 bases fitting TRBD2. The CDR3 is 16 amino acids. V dropped 7 bases and J dropped 2; count of bases not matched to a gene: 14. In germline, CDR1 is MDHEN, CDR2 SYDVKM. The CDR3 sequence is CASTEAGRGPTYEQYF. CDR3 nucleotide sequence: TGTGCCAGCACCGAAGCAGGGAGGGGACCTACCTACGAGCAGTACTTC.

This clone came up once. The chain is built from TRBV6-5 and TRBJ2-6; possible D gene TRBD2, 5 bases. CDR3 size: 13 residues. Trimming cost V 7 bases and J 12 bases, with 16 bases left between them. Germline V gene lookup returns CDR1 MNHEY and CDR2 SVGAGI. The CDR3 bases are TGTGCCAGCAAGTTCGGAGGCTCCCCCGTCCTGACTTTC. Amino acids: CASKFGGSPVLTF.

This clone was detected ten times or more. The CDR3 sequence: CASSLRGATDTQYF. CDR3 DNA sequence: TGTGCCAGCAGCTTACGGGGGGCGACGGATACGCAGTATTTT. V is TRBV7-9 and J is TRBJ2-3; D perhaps matches TRBD2 (7 bases). V lost 2 bases, J lost 6 bases, and 12 bases lay in between. Germline loops: CDR1 SEHNR, CDR2 FQNEAQ (reference sequence). This CDR3 has 14 residues.

J is TRBJ1-2 and V is TRBV28, with 8 bases lining up with TRBD1. V lost 4 bases, J lost 7 bases, and 5 bases stayed unmatched. The CDR3 consists of 13 residues. Germline assignment: CDR1 MDHEN and CDR2 SYDVKM. Here the CDR3 reads CASSSGGGFGYTF. The DNA for the CDR3 is TGTGCCAGCAGTTCAGGGGGCGGATTTGGCTACACCTTC.

This rearrangement joins TRBV3-1 (or the pseudogene TRBV3-2) to TRBJ1-5; TRBD1 matches 7 bases. Germline V lookup: CDR1 LGHDT, CDR2 YNNKEL (reference sequence). The CDR3 length is 14 residues. V shed 4 bases and J 3 bases; nucleotides not matched to a gene: 3. The CDR3 protein is CASSPGTDNQPQHF. The CDR3 DNA sequence: TGTGCCAGCAGCCCCGGGACAGACAATCAGCCCCAGCATTTT.

The chain has TRBV5-8 and TRBJ2-7; D not resolved. The CDR3 has 15 residues. Germline CDR1 SGHTS, CDR2 YDEGEE. Trimming left V 0 bases short and J 0 bases short, with 10 bases between. The CDR3 loop is CASSLVAAGSYEQYF. CDR3 nucleotide sequence: TGTGCCAGCAGCTTGGTAGCAGCCGGCTCCTACGAGCAGTACTTC.

This chain joins TRBV11-2 and TRBJ2-1; TRBD2 aligns across 13 bases. CDR3 size: 15 residues. Unmatched junction bases numbered 10, after V lost 9 bases and J lost 8 bases. Germline lookup yields CDR1 SGHAT and CDR2 FQNNGV. CDR3 loop: CASNPGLAGRDEQFF. The CDR3, as DNA: TGTGCCAGTAACCCGGGACTAGCGGGAAGGGATGAGCAGTTCTTC.

The chain employs TRBV9 and TRBJ2-1; TRBD1 is a possible D gene (5 bases). This CDR3 spans 15 amino acids. With 2 bases removed from V and 3 bases from J, the gap between germline ends came to 12 bases. Per the germline V gene, CDR1 is SGDLS and CDR2 is YYNGEE. CDR3 nucleotides: TGTGCCAGCAGCGTGTTAGGGGCCAACTACAATGAGCAGTTCTTC. It yields the protein CASSVLGANYNEQFF.

V gene TRBV18 combines with J gene TRBJ2-3; 12 bases line up with TRBD1. The CDR3 is 14 amino acids. With 6 bases clipped from V and 2 bases from J, the junction kept 0 bases outside the gene matches. Per germline, CDR1 KGHSH and CDR2 LQKENI. CDR3 region: CASSGQGATDTQYF. Written as DNA, the CDR3 is TGTGCCAGCTCGGGACAGGGGGCCACAGATACGCAGTATTTT. The variable domain in full, with the rest retrieved from reference TRBV18 and TRBJ2-3, is NAGVMQNPRHLVRRRGQEARLRCSPMKGHSHVYWYRQLPEEGLKFMVYLQKENIIDESGMPKERFSAEFPKEGPSILRIQQVVRGDSAAYFCASSGQGATDTQYFGPGTRLTVL.

The chain is built from TRBV6-5 and TRBJ2-3; the match to TRBD2 covers 10 bases. Germline-derived CDR1 and CDR2 are MNHEY and SVGAGI. V dropped 7 bases and J dropped 2; count of bases not matched to a gene: 6. The CDR3 covers 15 residues. For the CDR3, the DNA is TGTGCCAGCAACCACCTAGCGGGGGACACAGATACGCAGTATTTT. It encodes CASNHLAGDTDTQYF.

J is TRBJ2-6 and V is TRBV11-2; no definite D call. There are 13 residues in the CDR3. The V gene lost 8 bases and the J gene lost 1 base, with 6 bases spanning the gap. CDR1 SGHAT and CDR2 FQNNGV come from the germline V gene. The CDR3, as DNA: TGTGCCAGCGGCAGTTCTGGGGCCAACGTCCTGACTTTC. This gives the protein CASGSSGANVLTF.

The count of this clone is one. The chain employs TRBV27 and TRBJ2-1; TRBD1 is a possible D gene (6 bases). This CDR3 comprises 13 residues. The germline V gene encodes CDR1 MNHEY and CDR2 SMNVEV (reference sequence). Between the trimmed V and J ends, which lost 4 bases and 11 bases, there was a span of 15 bases. The CDR3, as DNA: TGTGCCAGCAGTTACGCCTCACAGGGAAAGCAGTTCTTC. It specifies CASSYASQGKQFF.

The chain is built from TRBV5-1 and TRBJ2-4; D unclear. Trimming took 0 bases from V and 3 from J, leaving 13 bases between them. This CDR3 spans 16 amino acids. Germline values: CDR1 SGHRS, CDR2 YFSETQ. For the CDR3, the DNA is TGCGCCAGCAGCTTGGAACTTTCTCTAGACAAAAACATTCAGTACTTC. It is translated as CASSLELSLDKNIQYF.